A single sample gave rise to the 2 T cell receptor beta chains below, sequenced in a study of a mutant IDH1 vaccine in newly diagnosed glioma. For these receptors, no antigen is known. Time point described: week 23, last vaccination. Doses consisted of 300 ug of mutant IDH1 20-mer peptide each, paired with topical imiquimod. Assay used: immunoSEQ multiplex PCR; TCRdb lists only in-frame clones, some missing. Among about 56,000 clones listed, around 87% were seen once. This specimen was PBMCs, taken from a glioma patient whose treatment included an IDH1 peptide vaccine. The receptors were gathered from a middle-aged man with glioma.

The CDR3 here is CASSRGLREGEQFF. CDR3 sequence (DNA): TGCGCCAGCAGCCGAGGCCTGCGGGAGGGTGAGCAGTTCTTC. The chain couples TRBV4-1 to TRBJ2-1, with 9 bases matching TRBD2. Germline loops: CDR1 MGHRA, CDR2 YSYEKL. This CDR3 contains 14 residues. With V trimmed by 4 bases and J by 9 bases, 7 bases remained unmatched.

The chain combines TRBV5-1 with TRBJ2-4; D uncertain. V was clipped by 1 base and J by 9 bases, with 14 bases between them. CDR1 and CDR2 (germline): SGHRS, YFSETQ. The CDR3 consists of 14 residues. The CDR3 region has the DNA TGCGCCAGCAGCTTGCCGGAAAGGTTCAGCATTCAGTACTTC. Protein sequence: CASSLPERFSIQYF.